In its sample, the clone carrying this T cell receptor beta chain was seen once. Germline CDR1 and CDR2: LNHDA and SQIVND (reference sequence). V shed 7 bases, J shed 1 base, and the junction held 3 bases outside the gene matches. The CDR3 covers 15 residues. This specimen comes from a study of blood T cell repertoires in COVID-19. Only in-frame clones appear in the TCRdb table, and some are missing; sequencing was by immunoSEQ multiplex PCR. This sample has about 180,000 clones, with 86% found just once. The origin of this receptor is a man between 50 and 59 years old with active or convalescent COVID-19. The rearrangement uses TRBV19 and TRBJ1-6, with 8 bases fitting TRBD1. Sequencing was performed on peripheral blood. CDR3 amino acids: CASTGQGSYNSPLHF. Here the CDR3 DNA reads TGTGCCAGTACCGGACAGGGATCCTATAATTCACCCCTCCACTTT.